The rows below give T cell receptor beta chains drawn from one sample of a study of radiation and T cells in renal cell carcinoma. Clones were sequenced by immunoSEQ multiplex PCR, and TCRdb holds only the in-frame ones, with some missing. The table shows about 140,000 clones, with 75% to 90% occurring only once. Sequenced here: blood, sampled from a patient whose treatment included radiotherapy and nephrectomy. Source of these receptors: a woman between 45 and 65 years old with renal cell carcinoma. CDR3s include the opening cysteine and the closing phenylalanine or tryptophan. D genes are given only for firm matches. Clone size is not always given. Where it is, it says once, few, many or a class for expanded clones.

V	D	J	size	CDR3	DNA
TRBV4-3	-	TRBJ1-6	-	CASSQDLQSSYNSPLHF	TGCGCCAGCAGCCAAGATCTACAGAGCTCCTATAATTCACCCCTCCACTTT
TRBV7-9	TRBD1	TRBJ2-6	-	CASSSDRGRGGANVLTF	TGTGCCAGCAGCTCGGACAGGGGGCGCGGTGGGGCCAACGTCCTGACTTTC
TRBV28	TRBD1	TRBJ1-5	few	CASSLLWAQGAQPQHF	TGTGCCAGCAGTTTATTGTGGGCGCAGGGGGCGCAGCCCCAGCATTTT
TRBV7-9	-	TRBJ1-5	-	CASSLAGYQPQHF	TGTGCCAGCAGCTTAGCAGGTTATCAGCCCCAGCATTTT
TRBV7-2	-	TRBJ2-5	-	CASSLLYLGAQYF	TGTGCCAGCAGCTTATTATACTTAGGGGCCCAGTACTTC
TRBV2	-	TRBJ2-1	-	CASSAFGGNEQFF	TGTGCCAGCAGTGCGTTTGGCGGTAATGAGCAGTTCTTC
TRBV18	-	TRBJ1-1	-	CASSEDRGLNTEAFF	TGTGCCAGCTCAGAGGACCGGGGGCTGAACACTGAAGCTTTCTTT
TRBV5-1	TRBD2	TRBJ2-3	-	CASSLPRLAETTDTQYF	TGCGCCAGCAGCTTACCCCGACTAGCTGAGACCACAGATACGCAGTATTTT
TRBV5-4	-	TRBJ2-1	-	CASSSGGHNEQFF	TGTGCCAGCAGCTCCGGGGGACACAATGAGCAGTTCTTC
TRBV5-6	-	TRBJ1-5	-	CASSLGQANQPQHF	TGTGCCAGCAGCTTGGGACAGGCCAATCAGCCCCAGCATTTT
TRBV27	-	TRBJ1-5	-	CASRFRARNQPQHF	TGTGCCAGCAGATTCCGCGCGCGCAATCAGCCCCAGCATTTT
TRBV19	TRBD2	TRBJ2-2	-	CASSIGWASGEENTGELFF	TGTGCCAGTAGTATTGGTTGGGCTAGCGGGGAAGAGAACACCGGGGAGCTGTTTTTT
TRBV7-2	-	TRBJ1-6	-	CASSLERVGNSPLHF	TGTGCCAGCAGCTTAGAGCGAGTAGGTAATTCACCCCTCCACTTT
TRBV5-8	-	TRBJ1-5	-	CASSHLGGRQHF	TGTGCCAGCAGCCACTTGGGGGGGCGCCAGCATTTT
TRBV7-9	-	TRBJ2-7	-	CASSLREISEQYF	TGTGCCAGCAGCTTAAGGGAGATCTCAGAGCAGTACTTC
TRBV5-1	TRBD2	TRBJ2-3	-	CASSLGTSGNTDTQYF	TGCGCCAGCAGCTTGGGGACTAGCGGGAACACAGATACGCAGTATTTT
TRBV7-2	-	TRBJ2-5	-	CASSPTMSETQYF	TGTGCCAGCAGCCCGACTATGAGTGAGACCCAGTACTTC
TRBV2	TRBD2	TRBJ2-5	-	CASIKGLAGGQETQYF	TGTGCCAGCATCAAGGGACTAGCGGGGGGGCAAGAGACCCAGTACTTC
TRBV7-2	-	TRBJ1-1	-	CASSLEGGFSAFF	TGTGCCAGCAGCTTAGAAGGGGGGTTTAGTGCTTTCTTT
TRBV28	-	TRBJ1-1	few	CAIGDLRDTEAFF	TGTGCCATCGGGGACTTGAGGGACACTGAAGCTTTCTTT
TRBV11-2	-	TRBJ2-7	-	CASSSPTQSGAYEQYF	TGTGCCAGCAGCTCCCCCACCCAAAGCGGAGCCTACGAGCAGTACTTC
TRBV5-6	-	TRBJ2-5	-	CASSRRLRPGETQYF	TGTGCCAGCAGCAGACGACTCCGACCGGGAGAGACCCAGTACTTC
TRBV19	TRBD1	TRBJ2-5	-	CASTPGQGRETQYF	TGTGCCAGTACCCCAGGACAGGGACGAGAGACCCAGTACTTC
TRBV11-2	TRBD1	TRBJ1-2	-	CASSSGQVPHGYTF	TGTGCCAGCAGCTCCGGACAGGTCCCGCATGGCTACACCTTC
TRBV9	TRBD1	TRBJ2-2	-	CASSVALRDRGLTGELFF	TGTGCCAGCAGCGTAGCCCTCCGGGACAGGGGGCTCACCGGGGAGCTGTTTTTT
TRBV9	TRBD1	TRBJ1-2	few	CASSPEGAGYTF	TGTGCCAGCAGCCCCGAGGGGGCTGGCTACACCTTC
TRBV10-3	-	TRBJ2-2	-	CAISQGGDTGELFF	TGTGCCATCAGTCAGGGCGGTGACACCGGGGAGCTGTTTTTT